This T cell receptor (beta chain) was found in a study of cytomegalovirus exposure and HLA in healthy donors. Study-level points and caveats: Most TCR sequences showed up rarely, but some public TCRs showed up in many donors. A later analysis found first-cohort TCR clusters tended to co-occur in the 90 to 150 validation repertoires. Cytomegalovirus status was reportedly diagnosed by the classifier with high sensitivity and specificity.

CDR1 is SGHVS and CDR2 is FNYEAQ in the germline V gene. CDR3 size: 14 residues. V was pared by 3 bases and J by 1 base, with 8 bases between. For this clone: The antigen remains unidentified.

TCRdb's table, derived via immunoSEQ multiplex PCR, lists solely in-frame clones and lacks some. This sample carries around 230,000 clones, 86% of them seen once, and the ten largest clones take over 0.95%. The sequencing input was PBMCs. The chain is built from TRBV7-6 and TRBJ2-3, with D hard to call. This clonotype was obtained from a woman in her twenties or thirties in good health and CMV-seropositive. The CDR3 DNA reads TGTGCCAGCAGCTTGAGACTGGGCACAGATACGCAGTATTTT. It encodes CASSLRLGTDTQYF. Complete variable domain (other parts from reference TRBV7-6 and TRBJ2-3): GAGVSQSPRYKVTKRGQDVALRCDPISGHVSLYWYRQALGQGPEFLTYFNYEAQQDKSGLPNDRFSAERPEGSISTLTIQRTEQRDSAMYRCASSLRLGTDTQYFGPGTRLTVL.